This T cell receptor beta chain was captured in a study of cytomegalovirus exposure and HLA in healthy donors. Use of 60 Vbeta and 13 Jbeta primers characterized the PCR. This table comes from immunoSEQ multiplex PCR, and its TCRdb copy is limited to in-frame clones, with some not included. The sample holds under 200,000 clones; approximately 67% are singletons and the top ten take 4.5%. Germline CDR1 LGHNA, CDR2 YNFKEQ. V lost 2 bases to trimming and J lost 0 bases, with 13 bases between them. The CDR3 loop spans 16 amino acids. The chain is built from TRBV4-2 and TRBJ2-5; D is undetermined. This TCR was recovered from a young woman in good health and CMV-seropositive. The specimen sequenced was PBMCs. The CDR3 spells CASSQMTTLYQETQYF. The DNA of the CDR3 is TGTGCCAGCAGCCAAATGACGACATTGTACCAAGAGACCCAGTACTTC.